A single sample gave rise to the 17 T cell receptor beta chains below, sequenced in a study of OX40 agonist ivuxolimab in advanced cancers. Method: immunoSEQ multiplex PCR; TCRdb's copy keeps in-frame clones and lacks some. This repertoire shows 85,000 to 130,000 clones, 90% found once; its top ten account for 0.48%. Sequencing was performed on CD4+ or CD8+ T cells sorted from blood, taken in a trial of the OX40 agonist ivuxolimab. Receptors originate from an adult with an advanced solid tumor such as melanoma, head and neck, liver or kidney cancer.

V is TRBV7-9 and J is TRBJ2-7, with 10 bases aligning to TRBD1. Germline loops: CDR1 SEHNR, CDR2 FQNEAQ (reference sequence). This CDR3 comprises 15 residues. V gave up 4 bases and J gave up 4 bases; unmatched junction bases: 7. The CDR3 DNA is TGTGCCAGCAGCTCGACCCGGGACAGGGGTTACGAGCAGTACTTC. Translated, it gives CASSSTRDRGYEQYF. The variable domain in full, completed from reference TRBV7-9 and TRBJ2-7, reads DTGVSQNPRHKITKRGQNVTFRCDPISEHNRLYWYRQTLGQGPEFLTYFQNEAQLEKSRLLSDRFSAERPKGSFSTLEIQRTEQGDSAMYLCASSSTRDRGYEQYFGPGTRLTVT.

The rearrangement links TRBV6-1 to TRBJ2-3; 7 nucleotides align to TRBD2. The germline V gene has CDR1 MNHNS and CDR2 SASEGT. This CDR3 region has 14 residues. V lost 7 bases and J lost 4; bases outside the gene matches: 8. CDR3 bases: TGTGCCAGCAAGGGTGGGGCGGGGGCAGATACGCAGTATTTT. Its protein is CASKGGAGADTQYF.

As DNA, the CDR3 is TGTGCCAGCAGGGACAGGGGGGGAAACACTGAAGCTTTCTTT. Translated, it gives CASRDRGGNTEAFF. The chain links TRBV2 to TRBJ1-1, with TRBD1 identical over 10 bases. CDR1 SNHLY and CDR2 FYNNEI come from the germline V gene. V was pared by 6 bases and J by 2 bases, with 3 bases of the junction left unmatched. CDR3 size: 14 residues.

The J gene is TRBJ2-7, the V gene TRBV6-6; D unclear. CDR1 is MNHNY and CDR2 is SVGAGI in the germline V gene (reference sequence). The length of the CDR3 is 12 residues. With 6 bases removed from V and 4 bases from J, the gap between germline ends came to 10 bases. The CDR3 coding sequence is TGTGCCAGCAGGGAACTTAGGTACGAGCAGTACTTC. Its translation is CASRELRYEQYF.

The sample holds one count of this clone. V gene TRBV18 combines with J gene TRBJ2-2; 7 nucleotides align to TRBD1. V lost 3 bases to trimming and J lost 4 bases; unmatched junction nucleotides: 8. Germline loops: CDR1 KGHSH, CDR2 LQKENI. The CDR3 consists of 16 residues. As DNA, the CDR3 is TGTGCCAGCTCACCCCGACAGGGTATGATCACCGGGGAGCTGTTTTTT. Protein product: CASSPRQGMITGELFF.

The rearrangement uses TRBV7-2 and TRBJ2-2; possibly TRBD2 for D (5 bases). The CDR3 is 19 residues long. CDR1 and CDR2 from the germline V gene are SGHTA and FQGNSA. V lost 4 bases, J lost 3 bases, and 24 bases lay in between. Here the CDR3 DNA reads TGTGCCAGCAGCTCCCGAGCCGGACTGCCCCTGAGGGACACCGGGGAGCTGTTTTTT. Translating it yields CASSSRAGLPLRDTGELFF. The full variable domain, in which reference TRBV7-2 and TRBJ2-2 provide the parts outside the CDR3, is GAGVSQSPSNKVTEKGKDVELRCDPISGHTALYWYRQSLGQGLEFLIYFQGNSAPDKSGLPSDRFSAERTGGSVSTLTIQRTQQEDSAVYLCASSSRAGLPLRDTGELFFGEGSRLTVL.

About this clone itself: One end of the junction does not line up with germline, which may come from a read error. J is TRBJ2-5 and V is TRBV7-7; D call uncertain. The CDR3 has 13 residues. CDR1 and CDR2 (germline): SSHAT, FNYEAQ (reference sequence). The CDR3 DNA reads as TGTGCTAGCAGCTTTGGGGTATGGGAGACCCAGTACTTC. It codes for CASSFGVWETQYF.

This clone was observed a single time. The chain uses TRBV6-1 and TRBJ1-2, with D possibly being TRBD1 (5 bases). Germline V gene lookup returns CDR1 MNHNS and CDR2 SASEGT. The CDR3 has 14 amino acids. V was shortened by 3 bases and J by 8 bases, with 16 bases between the two germline ends. CDR3 sequence: CASSDSGTAWGYTF. The DNA for the CDR3 is TGTGCCAGCAGTGATTCCGGGACCGCCTGGGGCTACACCTTC.

The V gene is TRBV14, the J gene TRBJ2-7; possibly TRBD1 for D (6 bases). CDR3 length: 13 residues. V lost 3 bases and J lost 6, with 12 bases in between. Germline CDR1 SGHDN, CDR2 FVKESK. CDR3 sequence (DNA): TGTGCCAGCAGCCACAGGGGCGGCTCCGAGCAGTACTTC. This translates into CASSHRGGSEQYF.

Concerning this clone: Other nucleotide sequences in the sample specify the same CDR3. This chain joins TRBV27 and TRBJ1-1, with a possible D match to TRBD1 (6 bases). CDR3 length equals 14 residues. The V end was cut by 2 bases, the J end by 1 base, with 8 bases between. The germline CDR1 and CDR2 sequences are MNHEY and SMNVEV (reference sequence). In nucleotides, the CDR3 is TGTGCCAGCAGTTTAGGACAGACGAACACTGAAGCTTTCTTT. Translation: CASSLGQTNTEAFF.

As for this clone: Sequence at one end of the junction differs from germline and may be a read error. Additional DNA sequences in this sample encode the identical CDR3. The V call is TRBV4-1, the J call TRBJ2-5; 8 bases line up with TRBD1. This CDR3 has 17 amino acids. From germline, CDR1 is MGHRA and CDR2 YSYEKL. This CDR3 is CASSQAGGPTFQETQYF. The CDR3 coding sequence is TGCGCCAGCAGCCAAGCAGGGGGCCCTACGTTTCAAGAGACCCAATACTTC.

The chain is built from TRBV4-1 and TRBJ1-4; weak D call: TRBD1 (5 bases). Germline CDR1 reads MGHRA; CDR2 reads YSYEKL. The CDR3 spans 16 residues. V was clipped by 3 bases and J by 5 bases, with 16 bases between them. The CDR3 DNA follows: TGCGCCAGCAGCCAGGACGAGGGGCCGATGAATGAAAAACTGTTTTTT. Translated: CASSQDEGPMNEKLFF.

The J gene is TRBJ1-5, the V gene TRBV4-2; D is unresolved. From germline, CDR1 is LGHNA and CDR2 YNFKEQ. CDR3 length: 14 amino acids. V gave up 0 bases and J gave up 1 base, with 4 bases separating them. For the CDR3, the DNA is TGTGCCAGCAGCCAAGAGGTGAGCAATCAGCCCCAGCATTTT. Encoded protein: CASSQEVSNQPQHF.

The chain is built from TRBV6-5 and TRBJ2-7, with TRBD1 identical over 8 bases. Germline assignment: CDR1 MNHEY and CDR2 SVGAGI. Germline trimming cut 0 bases from V and 4 bases from J; bases unmatched to any gene: 8. The CDR3 has 16 amino acids. The CDR3 coding sequence is TGTGCCAGCAGTTACTCCGGCGTCAGGGGGCGGTACGAGCAGTACTTC. It yields the protein CASSYSGVRGRYEQYF.

The chain employs TRBV5-1 and TRBJ2-1; weak D call: TRBD2 (6 bases). This CDR3 comprises 15 residues. Germline loops: CDR1 SGHRS, CDR2 YFSETQ. Trimming left V 4 bases short and J 0 bases short, with 11 bases between. In DNA form, the CDR3 reads TGCGCCAGCAGCGGGATGACTAGCTCCTACAATGAGCAGTTCTTC. The encoded protein is CASSGMTSSYNEQFF.

This chain uses TRBV5-4 with TRBJ1-4; possibly TRBD1 for D (6 bases). The germline CDR1 and CDR2 sequences are SGHNT and YYREEE (reference sequence). This CDR3 has 15 residues. The V and J ends lost 1 base and 5 bases respectively, with 12 bases between them. The CDR3 loop is CASSLLGGQNEKLFF. The CDR3, as DNA: TGTGCCAGCAGCTTGCTTGGGGGGCAGAATGAAAAACTGTTTTTT. Combining the CDR3 with reference TRBV5-4 and TRBJ1-4 gives the whole variable domain ETGVTQSPTHLIKTRGQQVTLRCSSQSGHNTVSWYQQALGQGPQFIFQYYREEENGRGNFPPRFSGLQFPNYSSELNVNALELDDSALYLCASSLLGGQNEKLFFGSGTQLSVL.

As concerns this clone: Compared with germline, one end of the junction differs, possibly owing to a read error. This chain links TRBV10-1 with TRBJ2-1; possible D gene TRBD1, 6 bases. The CDR3 spans 16 residues. The germline gives CDR1 WNHNN, CDR2 SYGVQD (reference sequence). CDR3 sequence reads: CASSPGTLYSYNGQFF. The CDR3 DNA sequence: TGCGCCAGCAGTCCAGGGACACTTTACTCCTACAATGGGCAGTTCTTC.